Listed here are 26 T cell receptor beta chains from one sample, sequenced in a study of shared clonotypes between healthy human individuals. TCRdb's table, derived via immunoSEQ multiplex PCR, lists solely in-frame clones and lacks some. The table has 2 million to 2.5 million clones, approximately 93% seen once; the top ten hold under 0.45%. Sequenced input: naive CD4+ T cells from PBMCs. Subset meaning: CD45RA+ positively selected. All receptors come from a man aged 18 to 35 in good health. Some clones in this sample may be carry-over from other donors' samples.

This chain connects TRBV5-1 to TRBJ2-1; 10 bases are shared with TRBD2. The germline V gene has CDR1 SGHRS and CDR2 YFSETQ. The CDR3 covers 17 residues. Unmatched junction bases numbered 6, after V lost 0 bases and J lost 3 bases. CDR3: CASSLDVASGSYNEQFF. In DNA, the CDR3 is TGCGCCAGCAGCTTGGATGTGGCTAGCGGGAGCTACAATGAGCAGTTCTTC.

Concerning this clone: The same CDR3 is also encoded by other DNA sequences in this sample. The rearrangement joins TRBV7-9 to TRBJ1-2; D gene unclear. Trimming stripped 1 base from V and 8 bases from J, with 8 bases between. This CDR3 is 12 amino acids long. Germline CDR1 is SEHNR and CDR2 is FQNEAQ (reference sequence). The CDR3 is CASSLVGGGYTF. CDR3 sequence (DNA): TGTGCCAGCAGCTTAGTGGGAGGCGGCTACACCTTC.

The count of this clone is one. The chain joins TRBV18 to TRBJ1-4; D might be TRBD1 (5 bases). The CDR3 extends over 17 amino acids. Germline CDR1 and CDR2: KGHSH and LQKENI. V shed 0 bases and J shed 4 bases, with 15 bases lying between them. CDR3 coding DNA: TGTGCCAGCTCACCACCGGATTTCCGGGGCTATAATGAAAAACTGTTTTTT. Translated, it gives CASSPPDFRGYNEKLFF. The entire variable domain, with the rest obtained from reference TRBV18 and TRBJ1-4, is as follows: NAGVMQNPRHLVRRRGQEARLRCSPMKGHSHVYWYRQLPEEGLKFMVYLQKENIIDESGMPKERFSAEFPKEGPSILRIQQVVRGDSAAYFCASSPPDFRGYNEKLFFGSGTQLSVL.

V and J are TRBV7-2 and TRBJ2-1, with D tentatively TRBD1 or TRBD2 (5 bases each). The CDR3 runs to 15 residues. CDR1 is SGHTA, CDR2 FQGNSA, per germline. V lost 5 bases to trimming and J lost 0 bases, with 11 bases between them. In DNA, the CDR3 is TGTGCCAGCAGCCCGGGGCCGGGCTCCTACAATGAGCAGTTCTTC. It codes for CASSPGPGSYNEQFF.

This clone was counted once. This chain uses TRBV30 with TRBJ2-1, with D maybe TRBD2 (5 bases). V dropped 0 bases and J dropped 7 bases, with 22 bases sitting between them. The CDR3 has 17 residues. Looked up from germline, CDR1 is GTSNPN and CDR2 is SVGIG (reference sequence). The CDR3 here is CAWSVLDDYGPLNEQFF. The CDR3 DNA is TGTGCCTGGAGTGTACTAGATGATTACGGTCCTTTGAATGAGCAGTTCTTC.

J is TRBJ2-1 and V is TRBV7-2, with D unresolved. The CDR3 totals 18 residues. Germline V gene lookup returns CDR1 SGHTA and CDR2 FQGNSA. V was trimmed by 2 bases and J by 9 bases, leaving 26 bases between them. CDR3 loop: CASSLRPVVPAPSGEQFF. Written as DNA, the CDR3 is TGTGCCAGCAGCTTACGACCCGTGGTGCCCGCACCCTCTGGTGAGCAGTTCTTC.

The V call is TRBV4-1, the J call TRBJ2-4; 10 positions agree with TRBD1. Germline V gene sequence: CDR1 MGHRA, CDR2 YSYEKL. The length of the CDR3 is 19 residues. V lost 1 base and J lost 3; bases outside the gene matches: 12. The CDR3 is CASSQALTGQGEGKNIQYF. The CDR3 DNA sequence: TGCGCCAGCAGCCAAGCCCTTACCGGACAGGGGGAAGGCAAAAACATTCAGTACTTC.

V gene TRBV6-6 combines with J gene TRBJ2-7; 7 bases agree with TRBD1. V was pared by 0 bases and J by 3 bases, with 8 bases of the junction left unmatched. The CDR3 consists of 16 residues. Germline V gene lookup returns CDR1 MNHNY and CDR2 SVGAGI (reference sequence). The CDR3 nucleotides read TGTGCCAGCAGTTACTCGATGCTGGGGACAGACTACGAGCAGTACTTC. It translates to CASSYSMLGTDYEQYF.

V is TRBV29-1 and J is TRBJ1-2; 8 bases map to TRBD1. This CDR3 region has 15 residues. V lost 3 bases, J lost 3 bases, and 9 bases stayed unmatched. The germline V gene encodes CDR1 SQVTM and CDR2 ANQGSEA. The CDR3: CSVDPTGVEDYGYTF. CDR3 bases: TGCAGCGTTGATCCGACAGGGGTGGAGGACTATGGCTACACCTTC.

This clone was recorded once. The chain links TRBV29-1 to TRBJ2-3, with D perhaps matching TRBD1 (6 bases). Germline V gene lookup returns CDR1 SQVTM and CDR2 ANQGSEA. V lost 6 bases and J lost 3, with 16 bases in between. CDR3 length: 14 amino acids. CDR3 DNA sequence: TGCAGCGTAACAGGGAGTAGAGGGACAGATACGCAGTATTTT. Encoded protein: CSVTGSRGTDTQYF.

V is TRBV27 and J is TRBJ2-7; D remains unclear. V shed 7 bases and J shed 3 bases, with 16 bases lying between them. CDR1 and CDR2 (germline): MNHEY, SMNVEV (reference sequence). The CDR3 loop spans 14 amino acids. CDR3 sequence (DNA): TGTGCCAGCACCCAGCCGGGTAAGCTCTACGAGCAGTACTTC. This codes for CASTQPGKLYEQYF.

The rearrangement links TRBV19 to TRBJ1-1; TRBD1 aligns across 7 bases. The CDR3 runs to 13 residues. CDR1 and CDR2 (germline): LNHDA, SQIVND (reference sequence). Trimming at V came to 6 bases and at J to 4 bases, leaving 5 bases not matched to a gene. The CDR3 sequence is CASRGDRATEAFF. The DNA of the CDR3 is TGTGCCAGTAGAGGGGACAGAGCCACTGAAGCTTTCTTT.

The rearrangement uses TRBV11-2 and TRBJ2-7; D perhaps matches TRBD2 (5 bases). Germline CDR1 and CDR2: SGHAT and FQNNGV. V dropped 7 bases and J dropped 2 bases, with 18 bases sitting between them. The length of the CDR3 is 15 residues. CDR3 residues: CASNSLAGDTYEQYF. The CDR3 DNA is TGTGCCAGCAACTCCCTTGCCGGGGATACCTACGAGCAGTACTTC.

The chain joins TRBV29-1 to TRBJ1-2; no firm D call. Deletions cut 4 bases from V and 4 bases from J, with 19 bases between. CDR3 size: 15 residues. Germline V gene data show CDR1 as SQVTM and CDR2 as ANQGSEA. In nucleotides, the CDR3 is TGCAGCGTTGTAAACGCCAGGAGAAGAAGCTATGGCTACACCTTC. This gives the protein CSVVNARRRSYGYTF.

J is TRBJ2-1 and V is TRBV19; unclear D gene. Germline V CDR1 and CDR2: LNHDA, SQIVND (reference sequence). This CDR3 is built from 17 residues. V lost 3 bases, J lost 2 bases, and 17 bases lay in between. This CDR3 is CASSIWQFLSPYNEQFF. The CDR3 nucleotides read TGTGCCAGTAGTATCTGGCAGTTTCTTTCCCCCTACAATGAGCAGTTCTTC.

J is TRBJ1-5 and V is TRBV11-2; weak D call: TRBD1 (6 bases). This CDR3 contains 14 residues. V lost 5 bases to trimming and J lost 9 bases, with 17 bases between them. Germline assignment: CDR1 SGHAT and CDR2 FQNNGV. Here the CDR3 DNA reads TGTGCCAGCAGCCCAGGAGGGGGTGGTCTGCCCCAGCATTTT. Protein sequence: CASSPGGGGLPQHF.

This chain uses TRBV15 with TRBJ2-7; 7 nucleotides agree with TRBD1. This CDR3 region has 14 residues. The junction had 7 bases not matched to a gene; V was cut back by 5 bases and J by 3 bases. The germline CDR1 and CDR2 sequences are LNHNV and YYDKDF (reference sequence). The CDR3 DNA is TGTGCCACCAGCGGCCAACAGGGGCTCTACGAGCAGTACTTC. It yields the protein CATSGQQGLYEQYF.

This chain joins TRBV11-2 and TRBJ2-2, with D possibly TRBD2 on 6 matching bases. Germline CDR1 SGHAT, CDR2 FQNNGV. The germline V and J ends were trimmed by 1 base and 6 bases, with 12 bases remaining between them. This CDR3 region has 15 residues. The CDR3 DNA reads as TGTGCCAGCAGCTTAGGGAGGGCCACGGCCGGGGAGCTGTTTTTT. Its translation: CASSLGRATAGELFF.

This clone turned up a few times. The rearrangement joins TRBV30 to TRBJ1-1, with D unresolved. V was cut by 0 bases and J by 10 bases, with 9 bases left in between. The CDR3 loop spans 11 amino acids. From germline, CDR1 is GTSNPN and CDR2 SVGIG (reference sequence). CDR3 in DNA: TGTGCCTGGAGTGTATCACGGGGAGCTTTCTTT. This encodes CAWSVSRGAFF.

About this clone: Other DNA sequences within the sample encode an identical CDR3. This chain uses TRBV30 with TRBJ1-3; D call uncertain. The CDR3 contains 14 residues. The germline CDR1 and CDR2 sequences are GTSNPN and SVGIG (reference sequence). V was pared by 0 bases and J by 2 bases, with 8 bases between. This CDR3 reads CAWSVAGPGNTIYF. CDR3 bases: TGTGCCTGGAGTGTAGCCGGCCCTGGAAACACCATATATTTT.

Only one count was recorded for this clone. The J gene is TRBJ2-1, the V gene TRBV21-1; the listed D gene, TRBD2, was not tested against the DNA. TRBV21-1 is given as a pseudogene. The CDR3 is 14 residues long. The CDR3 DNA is TGTGCCAGGGGGGGACTAGCGGTTTACAATGAGCAGTTCTTC. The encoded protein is CARGGLAVYNEQFF.

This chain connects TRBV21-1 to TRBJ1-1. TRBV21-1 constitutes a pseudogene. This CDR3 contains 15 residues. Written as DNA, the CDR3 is TGTGCCAGCAGCACGTTAGGGCCCATGAACACTGAAGCTTTCTTT. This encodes CASSTLGPMNTEAFF.

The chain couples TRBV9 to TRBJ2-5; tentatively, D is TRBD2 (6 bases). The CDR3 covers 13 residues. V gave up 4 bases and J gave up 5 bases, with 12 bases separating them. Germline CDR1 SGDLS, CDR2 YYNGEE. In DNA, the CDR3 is TGTGCCAGCAGCCCCCGGGGGTGGGAGACCCAGTACTTC. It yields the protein CASSPRGWETQYF.

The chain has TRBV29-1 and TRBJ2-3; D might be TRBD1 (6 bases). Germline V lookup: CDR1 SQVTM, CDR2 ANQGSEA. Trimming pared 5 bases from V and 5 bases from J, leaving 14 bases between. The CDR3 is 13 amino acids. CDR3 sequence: CSVLPGARDTQYF. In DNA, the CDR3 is TGCAGCGTTTTGCCAGGGGCAAGAGATACGCAGTATTTT.

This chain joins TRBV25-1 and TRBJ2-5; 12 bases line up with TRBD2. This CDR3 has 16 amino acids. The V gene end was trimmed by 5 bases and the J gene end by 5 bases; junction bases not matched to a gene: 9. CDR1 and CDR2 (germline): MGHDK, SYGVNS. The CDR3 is CASSRGVLAGGETQYF. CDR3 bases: TGTGCCAGCAGTCGGGGAGTACTAGCGGGAGGTGAGACCCAGTACTTC.

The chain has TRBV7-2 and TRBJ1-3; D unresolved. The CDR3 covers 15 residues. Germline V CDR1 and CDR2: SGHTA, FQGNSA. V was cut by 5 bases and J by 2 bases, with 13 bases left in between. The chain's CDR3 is CASSPAQYTGNTIYF. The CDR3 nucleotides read TGTGCCAGCAGCCCGGCCCAGTACACTGGAAACACCATATATTTT.